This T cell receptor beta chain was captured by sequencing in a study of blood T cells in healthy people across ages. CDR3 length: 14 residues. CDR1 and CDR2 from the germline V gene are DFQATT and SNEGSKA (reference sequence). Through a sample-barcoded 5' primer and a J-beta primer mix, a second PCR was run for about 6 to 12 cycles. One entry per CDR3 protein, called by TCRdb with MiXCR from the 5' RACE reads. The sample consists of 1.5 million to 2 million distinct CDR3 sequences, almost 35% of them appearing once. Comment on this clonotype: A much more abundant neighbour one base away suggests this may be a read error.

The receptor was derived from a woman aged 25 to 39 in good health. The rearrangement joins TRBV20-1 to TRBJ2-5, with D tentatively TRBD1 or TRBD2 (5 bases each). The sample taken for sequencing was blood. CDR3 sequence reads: CSVRTPGTQETQYF. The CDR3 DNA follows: TGCAGTGTTAGAACGCCGGGGACCCAAGAGACCCAGTACTTC.